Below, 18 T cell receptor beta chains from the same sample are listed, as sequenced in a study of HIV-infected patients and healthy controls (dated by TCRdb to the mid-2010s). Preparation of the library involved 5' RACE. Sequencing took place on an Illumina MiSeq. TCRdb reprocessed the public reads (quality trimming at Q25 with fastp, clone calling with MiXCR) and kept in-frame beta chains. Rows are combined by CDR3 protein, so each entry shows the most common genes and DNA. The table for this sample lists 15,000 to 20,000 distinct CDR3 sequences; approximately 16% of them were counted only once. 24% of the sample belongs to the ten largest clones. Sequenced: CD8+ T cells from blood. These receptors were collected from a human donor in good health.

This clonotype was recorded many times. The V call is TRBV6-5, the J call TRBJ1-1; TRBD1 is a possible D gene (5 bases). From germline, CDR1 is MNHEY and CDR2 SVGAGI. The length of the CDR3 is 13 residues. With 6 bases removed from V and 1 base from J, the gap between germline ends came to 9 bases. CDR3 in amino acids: CASSPRENTEAFF. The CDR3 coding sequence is TGTGCCAGCAGCCCCAGGGAGAACACTGAAGCTTTCTTT.

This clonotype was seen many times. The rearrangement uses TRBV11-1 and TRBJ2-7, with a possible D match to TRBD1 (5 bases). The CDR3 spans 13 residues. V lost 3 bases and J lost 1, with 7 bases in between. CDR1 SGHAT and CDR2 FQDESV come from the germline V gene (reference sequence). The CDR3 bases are TGTGCCAGCAGCTTTGACAGATCCTACGAGCAGTACTTC. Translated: CASSFDRSYEQYF.

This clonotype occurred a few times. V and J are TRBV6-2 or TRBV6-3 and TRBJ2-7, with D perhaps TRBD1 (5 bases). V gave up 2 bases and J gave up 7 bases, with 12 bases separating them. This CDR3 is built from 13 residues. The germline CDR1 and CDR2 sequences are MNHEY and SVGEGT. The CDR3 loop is CASSYPQGDEQYF. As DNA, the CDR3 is TGTGCCAGCAGTTACCCGCAGGGTGATGAGCAGTACTTC.

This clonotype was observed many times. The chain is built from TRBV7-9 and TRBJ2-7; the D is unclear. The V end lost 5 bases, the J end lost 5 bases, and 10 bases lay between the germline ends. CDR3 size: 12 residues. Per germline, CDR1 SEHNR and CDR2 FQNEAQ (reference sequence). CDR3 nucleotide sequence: TGTGCCAGCAGCGTCTTCACGGACGAGCAGTACTTC. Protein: CASSVFTDEQYF.

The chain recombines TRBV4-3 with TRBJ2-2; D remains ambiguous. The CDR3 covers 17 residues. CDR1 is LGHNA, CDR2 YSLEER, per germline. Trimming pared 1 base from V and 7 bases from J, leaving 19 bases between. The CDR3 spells CASSQGVGLGGSGELFF. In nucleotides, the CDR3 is TGCGCCAGCAGCCAAGGTGTAGGGTTGGGCGGTAGCGGGGAGCTGTTTTTT.

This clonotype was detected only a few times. Written as DNA, the CDR3 is TGTGCCAGCAGCTTAGCGGGTCCTGGGCGTCTGAATGAGCAGTTCTTC. This encodes CASSLAGPGRLNEQFF. The chain is built from TRBV11-2 and TRBJ2-1; D not resolved. Trimming cost V 1 base and J 7 bases, with 17 bases left between them. Germline V CDR1 and CDR2: SGHAT, FQNNGV. This CDR3 comprises 16 residues.

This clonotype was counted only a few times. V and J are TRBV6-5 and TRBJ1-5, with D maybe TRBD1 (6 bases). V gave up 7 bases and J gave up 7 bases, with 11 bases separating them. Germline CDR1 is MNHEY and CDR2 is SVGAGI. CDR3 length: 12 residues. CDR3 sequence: CASKTGNQPQHF. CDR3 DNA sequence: TGTGCCAGCAAAACAGGGAACCAGCCCCAGCATTTT.

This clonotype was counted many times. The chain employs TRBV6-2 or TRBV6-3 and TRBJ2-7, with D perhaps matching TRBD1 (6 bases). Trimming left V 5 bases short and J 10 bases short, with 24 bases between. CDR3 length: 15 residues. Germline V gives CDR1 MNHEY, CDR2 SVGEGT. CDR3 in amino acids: CASSKIQDSVGNQYF. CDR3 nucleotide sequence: TGTGCCAGCAGTAAGATCCAGGACAGCGTAGGCAACCAGTACTTC.

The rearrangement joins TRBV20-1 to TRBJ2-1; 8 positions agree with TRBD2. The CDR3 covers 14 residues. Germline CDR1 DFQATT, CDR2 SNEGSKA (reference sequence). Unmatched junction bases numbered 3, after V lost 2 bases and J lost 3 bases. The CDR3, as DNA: TGCAGTGCTAGATGGAGCGGGGGCTACAATGAGCAGTTCTTC. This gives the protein CSARWSGGYNEQFF.

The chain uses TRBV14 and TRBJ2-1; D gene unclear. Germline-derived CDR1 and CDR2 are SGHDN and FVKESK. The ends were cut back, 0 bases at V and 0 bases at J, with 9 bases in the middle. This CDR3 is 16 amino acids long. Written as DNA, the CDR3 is TGTGCCAGCAGCCAAGAGTCGGGTGACTCCTACAATGAGCAGTTCTTC. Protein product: CASSQESGDSYNEQFF.

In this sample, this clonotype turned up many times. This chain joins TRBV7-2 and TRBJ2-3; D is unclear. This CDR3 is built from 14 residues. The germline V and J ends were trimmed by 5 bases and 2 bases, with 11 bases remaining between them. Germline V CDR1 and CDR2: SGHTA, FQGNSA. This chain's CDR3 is CASSNRRTTDTQYF. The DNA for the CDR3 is TGTGCCAGCAGCAACCGACGGACCACAGATACGCAGTATTTT.

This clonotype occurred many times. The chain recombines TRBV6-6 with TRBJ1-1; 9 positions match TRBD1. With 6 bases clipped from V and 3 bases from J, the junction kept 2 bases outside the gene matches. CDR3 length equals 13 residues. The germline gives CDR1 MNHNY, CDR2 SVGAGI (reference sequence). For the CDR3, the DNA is TGTGCCAGCAGAGACAGGGGGGACACTGAAGCTTTCTTT. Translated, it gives CASRDRGDTEAFF.

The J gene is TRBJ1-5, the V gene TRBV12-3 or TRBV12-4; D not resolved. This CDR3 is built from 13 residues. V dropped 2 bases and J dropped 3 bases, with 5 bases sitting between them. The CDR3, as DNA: TGTGCCAGCAGTTTAAGCCCCAATCAGCCCCAGCATTTT. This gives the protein CASSLSPNQPQHF.

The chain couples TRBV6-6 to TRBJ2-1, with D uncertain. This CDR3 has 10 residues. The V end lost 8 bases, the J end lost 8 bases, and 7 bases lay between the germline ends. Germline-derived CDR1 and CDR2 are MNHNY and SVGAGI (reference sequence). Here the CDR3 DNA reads TGTGCCAGCGGCCACTATGAGCAGTTCTTC. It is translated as CASGHYEQFF.

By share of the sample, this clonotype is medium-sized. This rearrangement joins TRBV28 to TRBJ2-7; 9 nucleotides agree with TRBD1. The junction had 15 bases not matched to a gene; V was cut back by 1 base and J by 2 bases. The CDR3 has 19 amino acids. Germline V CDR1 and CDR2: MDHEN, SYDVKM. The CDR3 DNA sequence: TGTGCCAGCAGTTTATCCCCCGACAGGGGGGGCCCCAAAGCCTACGAGCAGTACTTC. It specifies CASSLSPDRGGPKAYEQYF.

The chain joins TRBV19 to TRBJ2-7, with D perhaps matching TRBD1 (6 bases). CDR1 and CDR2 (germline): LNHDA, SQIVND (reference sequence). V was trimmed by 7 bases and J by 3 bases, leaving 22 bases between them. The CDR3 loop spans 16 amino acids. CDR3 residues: CASKLMHQGLGYEQYF. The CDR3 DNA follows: TGTGCCAGTAAGCTAATGCATCAGGGGTTAGGCTACGAGCAGTACTTC.

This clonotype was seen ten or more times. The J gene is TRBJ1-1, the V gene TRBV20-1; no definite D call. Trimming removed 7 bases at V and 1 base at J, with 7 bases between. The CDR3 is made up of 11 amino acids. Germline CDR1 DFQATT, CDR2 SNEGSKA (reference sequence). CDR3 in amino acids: CSVNKNTEAFF. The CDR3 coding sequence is TGCAGTGTTAACAAGAACACTGAAGCTTTCTTT.

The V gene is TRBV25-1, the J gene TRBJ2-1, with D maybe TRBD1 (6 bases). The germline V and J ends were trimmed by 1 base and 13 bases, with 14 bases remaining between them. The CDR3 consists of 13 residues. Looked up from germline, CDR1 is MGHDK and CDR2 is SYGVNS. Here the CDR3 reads CASSELGRGIQFF. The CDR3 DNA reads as TGTGCCAGCAGTGAATTAGGCAGGGGCATACAGTTCTTC.